These 23 T cell receptor beta chains share one sample of origin, sequenced in a study of OX40 agonist ivuxolimab in advanced cancers. TCRdb's table, derived via immunoSEQ multiplex PCR, lists solely in-frame clones and lacks some. The table has some 83,000 clones, about 90% seen once. The sample consisted of CD4+ or CD8+ T cells sorted from blood, taken in a trial of the OX40 agonist ivuxolimab. Receptors originate from an adult with an advanced solid tumor such as melanoma, head and neck, liver or kidney cancer.

The chain is built from TRBV5-6 and TRBJ1-5, with 9 bases identical to TRBD1. Losses at the gene ends were 2 bases for V and 2 bases for J; bases not matched to a gene: 11. CDR1 and CDR2 (germline): SGHDT, YYEEEE. This CDR3 spans 18 amino acids. The CDR3 sequence is CASSFGTGTRKGNQPQHF. CDR3 bases: TGTGCCAGCAGCTTCGGGACAGGGACTAGGAAAGGCAATCAGCCCCAGCATTTT. The variable domain in full, with the rest retrieved from reference TRBV5-6 and TRBJ1-5, is DAGVTQSPTHLIKTRGQQVTLRCSPKSGHDTVSWYQQALGQGPQFIFQYYEEEERQRGNFPDRFSGHQFPNYSSELNVNALLLGDSALYLCASSFGTGTRKGNQPQHFGDGTRLSIL.

The chain employs TRBV25-1 and TRBJ2-3; D might be TRBD2 (5 bases). CDR3 length: 13 residues. CDR1 and CDR2 from the germline V gene are MGHDK and SYGVNS. Trimming left V 7 bases short and J 4 bases short, with 12 bases between. CDR3 loop: CASTLAGADTQYF. The CDR3 nucleotides read TGTGCCAGCACTCTCGCCGGGGCAGATACGCAGTATTTT.

In this sample, this clone turned up a few times. The CDR3 region has the DNA TGTGCCAGCACCCAGGAGGGAAACAATCAGCCCCAGCATTTT. Residues: CASTQEGNNQPQHF. The chain employs TRBV28 and TRBJ1-5; D unresolved. The germline gives CDR1 MDHEN, CDR2 SYDVKM. The CDR3 has 14 amino acids. Trimming cost V 7 bases and J 3 bases, with 13 bases left between them.

This clone has just a few counts. The chain combines TRBV6-6 with TRBJ1-1, with TRBD1 matching 10 bases. CDR3 length equals 13 residues. The V and J ends lost 6 bases and 5 bases, in that order; junction bases with no gene match: 3. Per the germline V gene, CDR1 is MNHNY and CDR2 is SVGAGI (reference sequence). The CDR3 DNA reads TGTGCCAGCAGGACAGGGGGCCTTACTGAAGCTTTCTTT. The encoded protein is CASRTGGLTEAFF.

The rearrangement uses TRBV10-3 and TRBJ1-1; D may be TRBD1 (6 bases). The V gene lost 10 bases and the J gene lost 4 bases, with 13 bases spanning the gap. The CDR3 runs 12 residues. Germline assignment: CDR1 ENHRY and CDR2 SYGVKD. The CDR3 DNA reads as TGTGCCAGCCAGGGGTCGGGCACTGAAGCTTTCTTT. Residues: CASQGSGTEAFF.

The V and J genes are TRBV7-2 and TRBJ2-3; no clear D. The germline V and J ends were trimmed by 0 bases and 2 bases, with 3 bases remaining between them. This CDR3 has 13 residues. CDR1 is SGHTA, CDR2 FQGNSA, per germline. This chain's CDR3 is CASSLAFTDTQYF. DNA of the CDR3: TGTGCCAGCAGCTTAGCTTTCACAGATACGCAGTATTTT.

V and J are TRBV27 and TRBJ1-5; no firm D call. The CDR3 contains 13 residues. Deletions cut 3 bases from V and 3 bases from J, with 6 bases between. CDR1 is MNHEY and CDR2 is SMNVEV in the germline V gene (reference sequence). As DNA, the CDR3 is TGTGCCAGCAGTTTGTCTGACAATCAGCCCCAGCATTTT. Translation: CASSLSDNQPQHF.

This clone showed up just once. The rearrangement links TRBV28 to TRBJ1-2; 12 nucleotides match TRBD1. Losses at the gene ends were 6 bases for V and 7 bases for J; bases not matched to a gene: 9. Germline CDR1 reads MDHEN; CDR2 reads SYDVKM. This CDR3 comprises 15 residues. As DNA, the CDR3 is TGTGCCAGCAGCGTACCCGGGACAGGGGGCGCTGGCTACACCTTC. Its protein is CASSVPGTGGAGYTF.

This clone showed up just a few times. The chain has TRBV30 and TRBJ1-1, with a weak D call TRBD1 (5 bases). Germline V gene lookup returns CDR1 GTSNPN and CDR2 SVGIG (reference sequence). The CDR3 is 12 residues long. Deletions cut 4 bases from V and 8 bases from J, with 14 bases between. The CDR3 region has the DNA TGTGCCTGGACCCAGGGAGGAGGAGAAGCTTTCTTT. Residues: CAWTQGGGEAFF.

The chain couples TRBV7-2 to TRBJ2-5, with D perhaps matching TRBD1 or TRBD2 (6 bases each). Trimming removed 7 bases at V and 2 bases at J, with 14 bases between. The CDR3 spans 14 residues. Germline loops: CDR1 SGHTA, CDR2 FQGNSA. The DNA for the CDR3 is TGTGCCAGCACCTCGACAGGAGGGCAAGAGACCCAGTACTTC. This codes for CASTSTGGQETQYF. The whole variable domain, filled in from reference TRBV7-2 and TRBJ2-5, reads GAGVSQSPSNKVTEKGKDVELRCDPISGHTALYWYRQSLGQGLEFLIYFQGNSAPDKSGLPSDRFSAERTGGSVSTLTIQRTQQEDSAVYLCASTSTGGQETQYFGPGTRLLVL.

The CDR3 coding sequence is TGTGCCAGCAGTGACGGACTAGCGGGAGACAATGAGCAGTTCTTC. Amino acid sequence: CASSDGLAGDNEQFF. The chain joins TRBV6-4 to TRBJ2-1; TRBD2 matches 13 bases. V trimming: 2 bases; J trimming: 5 bases; junction bases outside the gene matches: 0. Looked up from germline, CDR1 is MRHNA and CDR2 is SNTAGT. This CDR3 is built from 15 residues.

The V call is TRBV28, the J call TRBJ1-1, with a tentative D call TRBD1 (5 bases). This CDR3 has 13 amino acids. Trimming shortened V by 3 bases and J by 6 bases, and 11 bases separated the two germline ends. Germline CDR1 is MDHEN and CDR2 is SYDVKM. The DNA of the CDR3 is TGTGCCAGCAGTTTGGAGGGACTCTCTGAAGCTTTCTTT. Protein sequence: CASSLEGLSEAFF.

The genes are TRBV6-5 and TRBJ1-2; 7 bases align to TRBD1. The CDR3 runs 12 residues. Germline CDR1 reads MNHEY; CDR2 reads SVGAGI. J gave up 5 bases and V 7 bases, and 4 bases lay outside the gene matches. DNA of the CDR3: TGTGCCAGCACTGGACAGGATTATGGCTACACCTTC. It specifies CASTGQDYGYTF.

The chain links TRBV6-6 to TRBJ1-2; 7 bases are shared with TRBD1. Trimming at V came to 0 bases and at J to 4 bases, leaving 8 bases not matched to a gene. This CDR3 region has 16 residues. The germline CDR1 and CDR2 sequences are MNHNY and SVGAGI (reference sequence). CDR3 sequence (DNA): TGTGCCAGCAGTTACTCTCGAGGGGGCGATCCCTATGGCTACACCTTC. Translated: CASSYSRGGDPYGYTF.

The chain has TRBV2 and TRBJ1-4; the D is unclear. Germline CDR1 reads SNHLY; CDR2 reads FYNNEI. The ends were cut back, 0 bases at V and 6 bases at J, with 14 bases in the middle. This CDR3 region has 16 residues. CDR3 DNA: TGTGCCAGCAGTGAAGCGCTGGGGAAGGGTGATGAAAAACTGTTTTTT. Translated: CASSEALGKGDEKLFF.

This chain connects TRBV27 to TRBJ1-4, with unresolved D. This CDR3 has 10 amino acids. The germline V gene has CDR1 MNHEY and CDR2 SMNVEV (reference sequence). Trimming stripped 8 bases from V and 12 bases from J, with 10 bases between. The CDR3 sequence: CASSRVELFF. The CDR3 nucleotides are TGTGCCAGCTCCCGGGTAGAACTGTTTTTT.

The rearrangement links TRBV6-5 to TRBJ2-3; perhaps TRBD1 as D (5 bases). This CDR3 is built from 14 residues. V lost 6 bases, J lost 0 bases, and 10 bases lay in between. CDR1 is MNHEY and CDR2 is SVGAGI in the germline V gene. In nucleotides, the CDR3 is TGTGCCAGCAGGTTACAGGAGAGCACAGATACGCAGTATTTT. Its translation: CASRLQESTDTQYF.

The V call is TRBV9, the J call TRBJ2-5; D tentatively reads TRBD1 or TRBD2 (6 bases each). V gave up 3 bases and J gave up 2 bases, with 14 bases separating them. The CDR3 contains 15 residues. From germline, CDR1 is SGDLS and CDR2 YYNGEE. CDR3 protein: CASSAQGLWQETQYF. In DNA, the CDR3 is TGTGCCAGCAGCGCACAGGGACTTTGGCAAGAGACCCAGTACTTC.

V is TRBV7-8 and J is TRBJ2-7; no clear D. Germline V gene sequence: CDR1 SGHVS, CDR2 FQNEAQ. Trimming cost V 0 bases and J 2 bases, with 2 bases left between them. The CDR3 loop spans 12 amino acids. The CDR3 sequence is CASSLATYEQYF. CDR3 DNA sequence: TGTGCCAGCAGCTTAGCGACCTACGAGCAGTACTTC. The full variable domain, in which reference TRBV7-8 and TRBJ2-7 provide the parts outside the CDR3, is GAGVSQSPRYKVAKRGQDVALRCDPISGHVSLFWYQQALGQGPEFLTYFQNEAQLDKSGLPSDRFFAERPEGSVSTLKIQRTQQEDSAVYLCASSLATYEQYFGPGTRLTVT.

In this sample, this clone turned up once. The V gene is TRBV30, the J gene TRBJ2-6; D uncertain. Germline assignment: CDR1 GTSNPN and CDR2 SVGIG (reference sequence). The ends were cut back, 4 bases at V and 0 bases at J, with 7 bases in the middle. This CDR3 comprises 14 residues. CDR3 DNA: TGTGCCTGGAACGGTGTCTCTGGGGCCAACGTCCTGACTTTC. Encoded protein: CAWNGVSGANVLTF.

This rearrangement joins TRBV4-3 to TRBJ2-1; a possible D gene is TRBD2 (5 bases). The CDR3 contains 18 residues. CDR1 and CDR2 (germline): LGHNA, YSLEER. V was trimmed by 0 bases and J by 0 bases, leaving 15 bases between them. The CDR3 nucleotides are TGCGCCAGCAGCCAAGACCTCGTGACTGGACTCTCCTACAATGAGCAGTTCTTC. Its translation is CASSQDLVTGLSYNEQFF.

V is TRBV2 and J is TRBJ1-5; D is unresolved. The germline V and J ends were trimmed by 4 bases and 3 bases, with 4 bases remaining between them. Germline-derived CDR1 and CDR2 are SNHLY and FYNNEI. This CDR3 comprises 12 residues. The CDR3 is CASSVPNQPQHF. The CDR3 coding sequence is TGTGCCAGCAGTGTCCCCAATCAGCCCCAGCATTTT. The whole variable domain, filled in from reference TRBV2 and TRBJ1-5, reads EPEVTQTPSHQVTQMGQEVILRCVPISNHLYFYWYRQILGQKVEFLVSFYNNEISEKSEIFDDQFSVERPDGSNFTLKIRSTKLEDSAMYFCASSVPNQPQHFGDGTRLSIL.

The V gene is TRBV4-1, the J gene TRBJ2-1, with 8 bases lining up with TRBD2. Germline V gene lookup returns CDR1 MGHRA and CDR2 YSYEKL. Trimming removed 2 bases from V and 2 bases from J; junction bases left unmatched: 5. The CDR3 is made up of 16 amino acids. The CDR3 here is CASSQRRGGPYNEQFF. Here the CDR3 DNA reads TGCGCCAGCAGCCAAAGACGGGGGGGCCCCTACAATGAGCAGTTCTTC.